The clone carrying this TCR beta chain was detected many times. Its antigen is not known. Germline CDR1 is SGHRS and CDR2 is YFSETQ. The CDR3 runs to 14 residues. V was cut by 0 bases and J by 6 bases, with 12 bases left in between. The TCRbeta library was prepared with unique molecular identifiers. TCRdb re-analysed the PCR reads in MiXCR, keeping a single row per CDR3 protein. The data show around 490,000 distinct CDR3 sequences, roughly 11% seen once. This entry is derived from a study of T-cell reconstitution after alpha-beta-depleted transplantation in children. Study-level points and caveats: When one year had passed after transplant, most T-cell counts and diversity came from newly produced T cells. By about two months after transplant, alpha-beta T cells reportedly arose from several hundred graft clones that had expanded.

This clonotype originated in a female patient under 10 years old who had a stem cell transplant for aplastic anemia, so the T cells may come from the graft donor. Source: PBMCs, mostly from graft donor cells, taken 180 days after TCRalphabeta/CD19-depleted stem cell transplant. The gene calls are TRBV5-1 and TRBJ1-1; D may be TRBD1 (6 bases). The CDR3 coding sequence is TGCGCCAGCAGCTTGGGCGGGGGGGCCCCTGAAGCTTTCTTT. It specifies CASSLGGGAPEAFF.